This T cell receptor (beta chain) was sequenced during a study of blood T cell repertoires in COVID-19 (TCRdb year 2020). Context from the whole study: Collaborator samples came from the United States, Italy and Spain and covered acute and convalescent phases of COVID-19. Subjects who had been exposed to COVID-19, were actively infected with it, or had recovered from it provided the deeply sampled blood TCRbeta repertoires that made up the dataset. Where available, HLA class I and class II types were obtained from metadata supplied by the sample provider rather than from assay-based typing. The prospective study material was composed of cDNA or gDNA derived from T cells, B-cell-depleted T cells, or PBMCs. The samples were drawn from the first 160 participants of the ongoing ImmuneRACE study and from some 1,300 subjects provided by 6 global collaborators. The repertoires were released in a freely available public database meant as a resource for research on the immune response to SARS-CoV-2. Sample metadata almost always included a de-identified subject ID, COVID-19 status, age in years and sex.

What the research found in general, with its limitations: The quantity of clinical and demographic metadata differed by source and by participant and was supplied without curation.

TCRbeta CDR3 regions were amplified from genomic DNA using the immunoSEQ Assay, a bias-controlled multiplex PCR. Regarding the original processing steps: Nucleated cell counts per sample were estimated from amplification of reference gene primers within the assay. To quantify the absolute abundance of each unique TCRbeta CDR3 rearrangement, sequence reads were collapsed and filtered. For each sample, productive Simpson clonality was calculated by taking the square root of Simpson's diversity index across productive rearrangements. TCRdb obtained this table from immuneACCESS and retained in-frame rearrangements with V and J assigned. These tables miss some clones; where compared with another copy, unresolved V genes account for less than half of the shortfall, and the remainder is unexplained. That table is the source of V, J and clone size, and D and trimming were worked out from the DNA. The sample contains around 340,000 clones, about 86% of them found a single time. The ten largest clones take up 4% to 5.5% of the sample.

Points on this clone: Its antigen has not been determined. No quality values exist for individual bases; no much larger clone is one base distant.

According to the germline V gene, CDR1 reads MNHEY and CDR2 reads SVGAGI. The trim is 2 bases for V and 4 bases for J, with a gap of 12 bases between the germline ends. Spanning cysteine to phenylalanine, the CDR3 consists of 15 amino acids. The kept DNA is CDR3 alone, 45 bases in frame from the first base. In the prospective study, participants were 18 to 89 years old, resided in around 25 geographic areas of the United States, and were enrolled through a virtual design. In the prospective study, participants were assigned to cohorts based on the clinical history participants reported in a screening survey and a study questionnaire. In the prospective study, whole blood, serum and a nasopharyngeal or oropharyngeal swab were collected from each participant by mobile phlebotomists. Participants in the prospective study had the option to provide additional blood draws and questionnaires over an approximately 2-month period. Before DNA extraction, prospective study blood samples were shipped either frozen or at room temperature.

This receptor chain uses TRBV6-5 and TRBJ1-3, with a weak D call of TRBD1 (6 bases match). The receptor comes from a woman in her thirties or forties with acute COVID-19. The sequencing input was PBMCs or T cells enriched from blood (not recorded which). The CDR3 sequence is CASSYLDRLGNTIYF. The DNA is as follows: TGTGCCAGCAGTTACCTCGACAGGTTGGGAAACACCATATATTTT.